These T cell receptor beta chains were read from a single sample in a study of siplizumab effects on memory and regulatory T cells. The assay was immunoSEQ multiplex PCR, and TCRdb's table has in-frame clones only and misses some. The sample has about 52,000 clones, roughly 97% seen once. Sequenced material: naive CD4+ T cells sorted from blood. The receptor source for this set is a human donor in good health. Each CDR3 is given with its conserved first and last residue. D genes are given only for firm matches. Clone size is shown for a subset of rows, as once, few, many or a class of expanded clone.

abundance,v_gene,j_gene,d_gene,CDR3aa,CDR3nt
NA,TRBV10-3,TRBJ2-1,TRBD1,CAINRDRDSNEQFF,TGTGCCATCAATCGGGACAGGGATTCCAATGAGCAGTTCTTC
NA,TRBV20-1,TRBJ1-1,NA,CSAPLNTEAFF,TGCAGTGCCCCCCTGAACACTGAAGCTTTCTTT
NA,TRBV6-5,TRBJ1-1,NA,CASSPRRDTEAFF,TGTGCCAGCAGTCCCAGAAGGGACACTGAAGCTTTCTTT
NA,TRBV29-1,TRBJ2-2,TRBD1,CSVRTGSNTGELFF,TGCAGCGTTCGGACAGGGTCAAACACCGGGGAGCTGTTTTTT
NA,TRBV25-1,TRBJ1-6,TRBD1,CASSEFGTGERALHF,TGTGCCAGCAGTGAATTTGGGACAGGGGAAAGGGCCCTCCACTTT
NA,TRBV19,TRBJ1-2,TRBD1,CASTVTGAYGYTF,TGTGCCAGTACGGTCACAGGGGCCTATGGCTACACCTTC
NA,TRBV28,TRBJ1-4,NA,CASIEQGRDEKLFF,TGTGCCAGCATAGAACAGGGACGGGATGAAAAACTGTTTTTT
NA,TRBV6-1,TRBJ2-7,TRBD2,CASSEAHRASGLVNEQYF,TGTGCCAGCAGTGAAGCCCATAGGGCTAGCGGATTGGTCAACGAGCAGTACTTC
NA,TRBV5-1,TRBJ1-2,TRBD1,CASSRGTAVDYGYTF,TGCGCCAGCAGCCGAGGGACAGCCGTCGACTATGGCTACACCTTC
NA,TRBV18,TRBJ2-5,NA,CASSPAFGTQYF,TGTGCCAGCTCTCCAGCCTTCGGGACCCAGTACTTC
NA,TRBV4-1,TRBJ1-1,NA,CASSQRGLDGTEAFF,TGCGCCAGCAGCCAACGGGGGCTGGATGGGACTGAAGCTTTCTTT
NA,TRBV7-2,TRBJ1-4,NA,CASSLFRDRSNEKLFF,TGTGCCAGCAGCTTATTCCGAGACAGGTCTAATGAAAAACTGTTTTTT
NA,TRBV5-1,TRBJ2-4,TRBD2,CASSLPTSGSGAKNIQYF,TGCGCCAGCAGCCTCCCCACTAGCGGGAGTGGAGCCAAAAACATTCAGTACTTC
once,TRBV4-1,TRBJ2-1,NA,CASSQPQSGMGSSNEQFF,TGCGCCAGCAGCCAACCTCAGTCAGGGATGGGGTCCTCCAATGAGCAGTTCTTC
NA,TRBV2,TRBJ1-1,NA,CASSKDGRNTEAFF,TGTGCCAGCAGTAAGGACGGGAGGAACACTGAAGCTTTCTTT
NA,TRBV6-1,TRBJ1-2,TRBD1,CASSDPDRGTGFYYGYTF,TGTGCCAGCAGTGACCCTGACAGGGGGACGGGATTTTACTATGGCTACACCTTC
NA,TRBV2,TRBJ1-1,NA,CAKLRYGQNTEAFF,TGTGCCAAATTAAGGTACGGCCAGAACACTGAAGCTTTCTTT
NA,TRBV11-2,TRBJ2-1,TRBD2,CASSLRGRIDEQFF,TGTGCCAGCAGCTTACGCGGGAGGATAGATGAGCAGTTCTTC
once,TRBV4-3,TRBJ1-4,NA,CASSGHGKLFF,TGCGCCAGCAGCGGCCACGGAAAACTGTTTTTT
NA,TRBV2,TRBJ2-2,TRBD1,CAIPRDRYTGELFF,TGTGCCATCCCTAGGGACAGATACACCGGGGAGCTGTTTTTT